These 15 T cell receptor beta chains were all obtained from the same sample, sequenced in a study of radiation and T cells in renal cell carcinoma. Time point in this sample: baseline pretreatment blood. Described treatment: 15 Gy SBRT to primary tumor, nephrectomy 4 weeks later. The method was immunoSEQ multiplex PCR; TCRdb's version includes in-frame clones alone and lacks a portion of them. The sample contains some 110,000 clones, about four fifths of which appear only once. Material: blood, obtained from a patient whose treatment included radiotherapy and nephrectomy. These receptors were obtained from a woman between 55 and 75 years old with renal cell carcinoma.

The V and J genes are TRBV19 and TRBJ1-2, with TRBD1 matching 9 bases. This CDR3 is 15 amino acids long. Germline CDR1 and CDR2: LNHDA and SQIVND (reference sequence). The V and J ends lost 6 bases and 8 bases, in that order; junction bases with no gene match: 13. This CDR3 reads CASRYEQGARRGYTF. Here the CDR3 DNA reads TGTGCCAGTAGATACGAACAGGGGGCGCGAAGGGGCTACACCTTC.

The chain recombines TRBV5-6 with TRBJ1-2; possible D gene TRBD1, 6 bases. This CDR3 spans 16 amino acids. Trimming shortened V by 4 bases and J by 0 bases, and 16 bases separated the two germline ends. CDR1 and CDR2 from the germline V gene are SGHDT and YYEEEE. This chain's CDR3 is CASSSLHRAANYGYTF. The CDR3 DNA reads TGTGCCAGCAGCAGCCTACACAGGGCAGCTAACTATGGCTACACCTTC.

CDR3 region: CASSLASGEAPLHF. The CDR3, as DNA: TGTGCCAGCAGCTTAGCGTCAGGAGAAGCGCCCCTCCACTTT. This rearrangement joins TRBV7-2 to TRBJ1-6, with D uncertain. Germline CDR1 is SGHTA and CDR2 is FQGNSA. CDR3 length: 14 residues. With 0 bases removed from V and 13 bases from J, the gap between germline ends came to 13 bases.

CDR3 DNA: TGTGCCAGTAGTATAGTACAGGGGGAACAGCCCCAGCATTTT. This translates into CASSIVQGEQPQHF. The V gene is TRBV19, the J gene TRBJ1-5, with TRBD1 matching 8 bases. The junction had 3 bases not matched to a gene; V was cut back by 1 base and J by 7 bases. From germline, CDR1 is LNHDA and CDR2 SQIVND (reference sequence). The length of the CDR3 is 14 residues.

The V gene is TRBV23-1, the J gene TRBJ1-2, with D uncertain. TRBV23-1 is filed as an ORF, its function uncertain. Trimming removed 2 bases at V and 4 bases at J, with 14 bases between. The CDR3 covers 15 residues. The chain's CDR3 is CASSQRAGRIYGYTF. CDR3 nucleotides: TGCGCCAGCAGTCAACGAGCGGGCCGCATCTATGGCTACACCTTC.

The chain joins TRBV7-2 to TRBJ1-5, with D tentatively TRBD1 (6 bases). Between the trimmed V and J ends, which lost 1 base and 5 bases, there was a span of 12 bases. The CDR3 spans 15 residues. Germline V gives CDR1 SGHTA, CDR2 FQGNSA. The chain's CDR3 is CASSLGQARDQPQHF. The CDR3 bases are TGTGCCAGCAGCTTAGGACAGGCCCGCGATCAGCCCCAGCATTTT.

The chain has TRBV9 and TRBJ1-1, with 11 bases fitting TRBD1. There are 15 residues in the CDR3. Germline V CDR1 and CDR2: SGDLS, YYNGEE. Trimming cost V 2 bases and J 4 bases; bases outside gene matches: 4. CDR3 sequence reads: CASSVYGTGGTEAFF. Written as DNA, the CDR3 is TGTGCCAGCAGCGTCTACGGGACAGGGGGCACTGAAGCTTTCTTT.

V is TRBV7-3 and J is TRBJ2-3, with a possible D match to TRBD2 (6 bases). The V gene lost 3 bases and the J gene lost 0 bases, with 7 bases spanning the gap. The CDR3 sequence is 14 residues long. The germline CDR1 and CDR2 sequences are SGHTA and FQGTGA. The DNA for the CDR3 is TGTGCCAGCAGCTTGGGACTCAGCACAGATACGCAGTATTTT. It specifies CASSLGLSTDTQYF.

The rearrangement uses TRBV7-2 and TRBJ1-2, with D perhaps matching TRBD1 (5 bases). This CDR3 has 19 amino acids. The ends were cut back, 5 bases at V and 2 bases at J, with 27 bases in the middle. In germline, CDR1 is SGHTA, CDR2 FQGNSA. The CDR3: CASSPFWPPGSQRNYGYTF. DNA for the CDR3: TGTGCCAGCAGCCCATTCTGGCCCCCAGGGTCTCAACGAAACTATGGCTACACCTTC.

The chain couples TRBV5-1 to TRBJ1-2; no clear D gene. The CDR3 contains 12 residues. The germline CDR1 and CDR2 sequences are SGHRS and YFSETQ. Trimming pared 0 bases from V and 5 bases from J, leaving 5 bases between. CDR3 bases: TGCGCCAGCAGCTTGGACATGTATGGCTACACCTTC. It codes for CASSLDMYGYTF.

The V and J genes are TRBV11-1 and TRBJ1-6; D not resolved. Looked up from germline, CDR1 is SGHAT and CDR2 is FQDESV (reference sequence). The CDR3 totals 14 residues. V was pared by 1 base and J by 7 bases, with 8 bases between. The chain's CDR3 is CASSLGARNSPLHF. For the CDR3, the DNA is TGTGCCAGCAGCTTAGGGGCGCGAAATTCACCCCTCCACTTT.

The CDR3: CAISDSGSTDTQYF. CDR3 coding DNA: TGTGCCATCAGTGATAGCGGAAGCACAGATACGCAGTATTTT. This sequence joins TRBV10-3 and TRBJ2-3; D is perhaps TRBD2 (6 bases). The CDR3 sequence is 14 residues long. Germline lookup yields CDR1 ENHRY and CDR2 SYGVKD. Trimming left V 3 bases short and J 0 bases short, with 7 bases between.

V gene TRBV15 combines with J gene TRBJ2-3, with TRBD1 identical over 9 bases. In germline, CDR1 is LNHNV, CDR2 YYDKDF (reference sequence). The CDR3 extends over 12 amino acids. CDR3 residues: CAQRTGVDTQYF. The CDR3 nucleotides are TGTGCGCAAAGGACAGGGGTGGATACGCAGTATTTT.

The rearrangement links TRBV6-1 to TRBJ1-2; TRBD1 matches at 7 bases. The junction had 7 bases not matched to a gene; V was cut back by 5 bases and J by 4 bases. Germline assignment: CDR1 MNHNS and CDR2 SASEGT. The CDR3 consists of 14 residues. CDR3 amino acids: CASSRGQAGYGYTF. CDR3 sequence (DNA): TGTGCCAGCAGTCGAGGACAGGCTGGCTATGGCTACACCTTC.

The genes are TRBV5-4 and TRBJ2-1, with 7 bases fitting TRBD2. The V gene end was trimmed by 0 bases and the J gene end by 8 bases; junction bases not matched to a gene: 5. This CDR3 has 14 residues. Germline V gives CDR1 SGHNT, CDR2 YYREEE (reference sequence). CDR3 nucleotides: TGTGCCAGCAGCTTGGGACTAGCTCAGGATGAGCAGTTCTTC. It is translated as CASSLGLAQDEQFF.